A single sample is the source of the 5 T cell receptor beta chains below, sequenced in a study of blood T cell repertoires in COVID-19. Clones were sequenced by immunoSEQ multiplex PCR, and TCRdb holds only the in-frame ones, with some missing. In the table there are about 410,000 clones, over 85% of which are singletons. The sequencing input was PBMCs or T cells enriched from blood (not recorded which). The receptors come from a woman aged 30 to 39 who had recovered from COVID-19.

The V gene is TRBV27, the J gene TRBJ1-5; D gene uncertain. The CDR3 consists of 15 residues. Looked up from germline, CDR1 is MNHEY and CDR2 is SMNVEV (reference sequence). Deletions cut 8 bases from V and 1 base from J, with 15 bases between. DNA of the CDR3: TGTGCCAGCCCCTCCCGGAACAGAAGCAATCAGCCCCAGCATTTT. It translates to CASPSRNRSNQPQHF.

The chain is built from TRBV28 and TRBJ2-7, with 8 bases that match TRBD2. Trimming cost V 7 bases and J 1 base; bases outside gene matches: 12. The CDR3 runs 16 residues. The germline V gene has CDR1 MDHEN and CDR2 SYDVKM. The CDR3 loop reads CASTLTGGLRSYEQYF. DNA of the CDR3: TGTGCCAGCACCCTAACGGGGGGGCTGAGGTCCTACGAGCAGTACTTC. The full variable domain, in which reference TRBV28 and TRBJ2-7 provide the parts outside the CDR3, is DVKVTQSSRYLVKRTGEKVFLECVQDMDHENMFWYRQDPGLGLRLIYFSYDVKMKEKGDIPEGYSVSREKKERFSLILESASTNQTSMYLCASTLTGGLRSYEQYFGPGTRLTVT.

V is TRBV5-4 and J is TRBJ2-2, with 7 bases identical to TRBD2. This CDR3 is built from 15 residues. The germline V gene has CDR1 SGHNT and CDR2 YYREEE (reference sequence). V dropped 4 bases and J dropped 0; count of bases not matched to a gene: 3. The CDR3 loop reads CASSPSGANTGELFF. Written as DNA, the CDR3 is TGTGCCAGCAGCCCGAGCGGGGCGAACACCGGGGAGCTGTTTTTT.

This chain connects TRBV5-1 to TRBJ2-2; D might be TRBD2 (6 bases). Between the trimmed V and J ends, which lost 1 base and 6 bases, there was a span of 13 bases. The CDR3 covers 15 residues. Germline values: CDR1 SGHRS, CDR2 YFSETQ. The CDR3 region has the DNA TGCGCCAGCAGCTTGAGAGGAGGGGACCCCGGGGAGCTGTTTTTT. Translated, it gives CASSLRGGDPGELFF. Filled out from reference TRBV5-1 and TRBJ2-2, the complete variable domain reads KAGVTQTPRYLIKTRGQQVTLSCSPISGHRSVSWYQQTPGQGLQFLFEYFSETQRNKGNFPGRFSGRQFSNSRSEMNVSTLELGDSALYLCASSLRGGDPGELFFGEGSRLTVL.

This chain connects TRBV7-8 to TRBJ2-7; no reliable D call. Trimming removed 4 bases at V and 6 bases at J, with 13 bases between. Germline CDR1 is SGHVS and CDR2 is FQNEAQ. The CDR3 has 13 amino acids. CDR3 residues: CASSSSVYGEQYF. In DNA form, the CDR3 reads TGTGCCAGCAGCTCGTCAGTATATGGCGAGCAGTACTTC. The full variable domain, in which reference TRBV7-8 and TRBJ2-7 provide the parts outside the CDR3, is GAGVSQSPRYKVAKRGQDVALRCDPISGHVSLFWYQQALGQGPEFLTYFQNEAQLDKSGLPSDRFFAERPEGSVSTLKIQRTQQEDSAVYLCASSSSVYGEQYFGPGTRLTVT.